A selection of T cell receptor beta chains follows, all from one sample in a study of shared clonotypes between healthy human individuals. Profiling relied on immunoSEQ multiplex PCR, and the TCRdb table lists in-frame clones only, not all of them. The sample includes about 2.4 million clones, 93% of them seen just once. Material: naive CD4+ T cells from PBMCs. These receptors were obtained from a man aged 18 to 29 in good health. Some clones in this sample may be carry-over from other donors' samples. Both conserved end residues are part of each CDR3. The D gene is left open where the match is weak. Not all rows give a size; the values are once, few, many and, for expanded clones, a class.

j_gene: TRBJ1-1; abundance: NA; d_gene: NA; v_gene: TRBV7-8; CDR3aa: CASSRALESGEAFF; CDR3nt: TGTGCCAGCAGCCGGGCTCTTGAGTCCGGTGAAGCTTTCTTT
j_gene: TRBJ2-7; abundance: NA; d_gene: NA; v_gene: TRBV7-9; CDR3aa: CASSAGSQSEQYF; CDR3nt: TGTGCCAGCAGCGCCGGGTCCCAGAGTGAGCAGTACTTC
j_gene: TRBJ2-7; abundance: NA; d_gene: NA; v_gene: TRBV29-1; CDR3aa: CSVELDERGNEQYF; CDR3nt: TGCAGCGTTGAGTTAGATGAGAGGGGCAACGAGCAGTACTTC
j_gene: TRBJ2-7; abundance: NA; d_gene: NA; v_gene: TRBV5-8; CDR3aa: CASTPVRVSSYEQYF; CDR3nt: TGTGCCAGCACCCCGGTGCGGGTCAGCTCCTACGAGCAGTACTTC
j_gene: TRBJ2-2; abundance: NA; d_gene: NA; v_gene: TRBV7-3; CDR3aa: CASSLTGPNTGELFF; CDR3nt: TGTGCCAGCAGCTTAACAGGGCCGAACACCGGGGAGCTGTTTTTT
j_gene: TRBJ2-1; abundance: NA; d_gene: TRBD2; v_gene: TRBV2; CDR3aa: CASSDSGIEDEQFF; CDR3nt: TGTGCCAGCAGTGATAGCGGGATAGAAGATGAGCAGTTCTTC
j_gene: TRBJ1-2; abundance: NA; d_gene: NA; v_gene: TRBV19; CDR3aa: CASQPTGTGLKGGYGYTF; CDR3nt: TGTGCCAGCCAGCCAACCGGGACCGGCTTGAAGGGGGGCTATGGCTACACCTTC
j_gene: TRBJ2-4; abundance: NA; d_gene: NA; v_gene: TRBV6-6; CDR3aa: CASRSLGLAKNIQYF; CDR3nt: TGTGCCAGCAGAAGCCTCGGACTAGCCAAAAACATTCAGTACTTC
j_gene: TRBJ2-1; abundance: NA; d_gene: NA; v_gene: TRBV28; CDR3aa: CASSYFGAYNEQFF; CDR3nt: TGTGCCAGCAGTTATTTTGGGGCCTACAATGAGCAGTTCTTC
j_gene: TRBJ2-2; abundance: NA; d_gene: NA; v_gene: TRBV29-1; CDR3aa: CSVYPPGLEDTGELFF; CDR3nt: TGCAGCGTCTACCCTCCGGGGCTGGAGGACACCGGGGAGCTGTTTTTT
j_gene: TRBJ1-3; abundance: NA; d_gene: TRBD1; v_gene: TRBV4-2; CDR3aa: CASSQPTGEGGNTIYF; CDR3nt: TGTGCCAGCAGCCAACCAACAGGGGAGGGTGGAAACACCATATATTTT
j_gene: TRBJ2-7; abundance: NA; d_gene: NA; v_gene: TRBV28; CDR3aa: CASSLGLLEQYF; CDR3nt: TGTGCCAGCAGTTTAGGGCTGCTCGAGCAGTACTTC
j_gene: TRBJ2-4; abundance: NA; d_gene: NA; v_gene: TRBV9; CDR3aa: CASSVVGNIQYF; CDR3nt: TGTGCCAGCAGCGTAGTAGGAAACATTCAGTACTTC
j_gene: TRBJ2-7; abundance: once; d_gene: NA; v_gene: TRBV2; CDR3aa: CASSEGEGRFPYEQYF; CDR3nt: TGTGCCAGCAGTGAGGGTGAGGGTAGATTCCCCTACGAGCAGTACTTC
j_gene: TRBJ2-2; abundance: NA; d_gene: NA; v_gene: TRBV29-1; CDR3aa: CSLDPSERNTGELFF; CDR3nt: TGCAGCCTCGACCCTAGTGAACGAAACACCGGGGAGCTGTTTTTT
j_gene: TRBJ1-1; abundance: NA; d_gene: NA; v_gene: TRBV5-1; CDR3aa: CASSLVGSAGTEAFF; CDR3nt: TGCGCCAGCAGCTTGGTTGGTTCGGCCGGCACTGAAGCTTTCTTT
j_gene: TRBJ2-5; abundance: NA; d_gene: TRBD1; v_gene: TRBV7-9; CDR3aa: CASSPWTGEETQYF; CDR3nt: TGTGCCAGCAGCCCTTGGACAGGGGAAGAGACCCAGTACTTC
j_gene: TRBJ2-7; abundance: once; d_gene: NA; v_gene: TRBV15; CDR3aa: CATSRDLIGLSYEQYF; CDR3nt: TGTGCCACCAGCAGAGATCTTATCGGACTTTCCTACGAGCAGTACTTC
j_gene: TRBJ2-7; abundance: NA; d_gene: TRBD2; v_gene: TRBV5-1; CDR3aa: CASSLASGEGSYEQYF; CDR3nt: TGCGCCAGCAGCTTGGCTAGTGGGGAGGGCTCCTACGAGCAGTACTTC
j_gene: TRBJ2-1; abundance: NA; d_gene: NA; v_gene: TRBV29-1; CDR3aa: CSVGGRLSSYNEQFF; CDR3nt: TGCAGCGTTGGCGGCAGGCTCAGCTCCTACAATGAGCAGTTCTTC
j_gene: TRBJ2-7; abundance: NA; d_gene: NA; v_gene: TRBV11-2; CDR3aa: CASSRQPPYEQYF; CDR3nt: TGTGCCAGCAGCCGACAGCCACCCTACGAGCAGTACTTC
j_gene: TRBJ1-2; abundance: NA; d_gene: NA; v_gene: TRBV7-9; CDR3aa: CASSLATAGGYTF; CDR3nt: TGTGCCAGCAGCTTAGCGACGGCCGGGGGCTACACCTTC
j_gene: TRBJ2-1; abundance: once; d_gene: NA; v_gene: TRBV2; CDR3aa: CASSEGGAYNEQFF; CDR3nt: TGTGCCAGCAGTGAAGGGGGGGCATACAATGAGCAGTTCTTC
j_gene: TRBJ1-5; abundance: NA; d_gene: NA; v_gene: TRBV28; CDR3aa: CASSFQDISNQPQHF; CDR3nt: TGTGCCAGCAGTTTCCAGGACATTAGCAATCAGCCCCAGCATTTT
j_gene: TRBJ1-2; abundance: NA; d_gene: NA; v_gene: TRBV5-1; CDR3aa: CASSLTGYRDYGYTF; CDR3nt: TGCGCCAGCAGCTTGACAGGGTACCGGGACTATGGCTACACCTTC
j_gene: TRBJ2-2; abundance: NA; d_gene: TRBD1; v_gene: TRBV6-6; CDR3aa: CASSVDRGLGGELFF; CDR3nt: TGTGCCAGCAGTGTGGACAGGGGGCTTGGCGGGGAGCTGTTTTTT
j_gene: TRBJ2-2; abundance: NA; d_gene: NA; v_gene: TRBV18; CDR3aa: CASSPQGSGSNTGELFF; CDR3nt: TGTGCCAGCTCACCCCAAGGCAGCGGTTCTAACACCGGGGAGCTGTTTTTT
j_gene: TRBJ1-4; abundance: NA; d_gene: NA; v_gene: TRBV28; CDR3aa: CASSFGSGTPNLNEKLFF; CDR3nt: TGTGCCAGCAGTTTCGGGTCGGGGACACCCAACCTTAATGAAAAACTGTTTTTT
j_gene: TRBJ1-5; abundance: NA; d_gene: TRBD1; v_gene: TRBV4-3; CDR3aa: CASSQDLQGTQPQHF; CDR3nt: TGCGCCAGCAGCCAGGACTTACAGGGGACCCAGCCCCAGCATTTT
j_gene: TRBJ1-4; abundance: NA; d_gene: TRBD1; v_gene: TRBV6-1; CDR3aa: CASSEQGAQTNEKLFF; CDR3nt: TGTGCCAGCAGTGAACAGGGGGCGCAGACTAATGAAAAACTGTTTTTT
j_gene: TRBJ2-1; abundance: NA; d_gene: TRBD2; v_gene: TRBV10-3; CDR3aa: CAISESSGVYNEQFF; CDR3nt: TGTGCCATCAGTGAGTCTAGCGGGGTGTACAATGAGCAGTTCTTC
j_gene: TRBJ2-7; abundance: NA; d_gene: NA; v_gene: TRBV27; CDR3aa: CASSDRPIYEQYF; CDR3nt: TGTGCCAGCAGCGATAGGCCGATTTACGAGCAGTACTTC
j_gene: TRBJ1-2; abundance: NA; d_gene: NA; v_gene: TRBV28; CDR3aa: CASSSEIGRYYGYTF; CDR3nt: TGTGCCAGCAGTTCGGAGATCGGACGGTACTATGGCTACACCTTC